This T cell receptor (beta chain) was retrieved from a study of metastatic and nonmetastatic thyroid tumors (dated by TCRdb to the early 2020s). Background for the entire study: Repertoires from peripheral blood and from tumor or nodule tissue samples of malignant and benign thyroid patients were compared.

Receptor libraries were prepared by PCR. Reads for this sample came from an Illumina HiSeq 4000. High-throughput sequencing was used to profile the TCR beta-chain CDR3 region of each patient. The authors' pipeline ran thus. The researchers built a classifier to tell apart papillary thyroid cancer patients with distant metastasis, based on CDR3 differences among clinicopathological groups. To measure repertoire diversity the researchers used the Shannon index, while the Morisita-Horn index served to gauge how similar the tumor and blood repertoires were. The raw public reads went through TCRdb reprocessing: fastp at Q25, MiXCR clone calling, in-frame beta chains kept. TCRdb assigned the V and J calls; the authors' analysis was not used. For this sample there are 30,000 to 40,000 clones; around 17% appear just once. Of the sample, under 15% falls within the top ten clones. This clone was counted at least ten times. It has no known antigen specificity. No base qualities exist here, and no much larger clone lies one base off it.

Findings and caveats that apply to the study as a whole: In both blood and tumor samples, malignant tumors were reported to have significantly higher TCR beta diversity than benign nodules.

Via the germline V gene, CDR1 is MNHGY and CDR2 SVAAGI. Trimming at the junction amounts to 6 bases on V and 10 bases on J, and the germline ends lie 21 bases apart. Including the terminal cysteine and phenylalanine, the CDR3 comprises 14 residues. CDR3 DNA only is kept here, 42 bases in frame from base 1. Before undergoing thyroid surgery, none of the patients had been given any kind of treatment. Using T-cell receptor beta sequencing, the study looked back at clinical samples from patients collected from about 2011 to 2019. The sample taken for sequencing was blood. This sequence originates from a male donor with papillary thyroid cancer or a benign thyroid nodule (not recorded which). Some clones in this sample may be carry-over from other donors' samples. This chain is built from TRBV6-9 and TRBJ1-1; a weak D assignment points to TRBD1 (6 bases agree). In nucleotides, the sequence is TGTGCCAGCAGAACCGACAGGTCTAAGATAGGAGCTTTCTTT. Its protein is CASRTDRSKIGAFF.